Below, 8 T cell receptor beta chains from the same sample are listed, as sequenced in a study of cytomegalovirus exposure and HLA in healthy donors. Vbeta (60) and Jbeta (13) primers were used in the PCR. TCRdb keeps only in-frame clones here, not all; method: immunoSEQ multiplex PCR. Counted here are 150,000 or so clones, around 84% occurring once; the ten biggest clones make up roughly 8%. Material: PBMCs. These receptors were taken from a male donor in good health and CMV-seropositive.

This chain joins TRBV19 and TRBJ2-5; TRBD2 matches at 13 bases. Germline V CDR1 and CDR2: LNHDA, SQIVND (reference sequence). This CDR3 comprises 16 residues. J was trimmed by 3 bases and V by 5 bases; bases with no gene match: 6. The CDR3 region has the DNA TGTGCCAGTAGTCCCGCTGGGACTAGCGGGAAAGAGACCCAGTACTTC. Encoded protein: CASSPAGTSGKETQYF.

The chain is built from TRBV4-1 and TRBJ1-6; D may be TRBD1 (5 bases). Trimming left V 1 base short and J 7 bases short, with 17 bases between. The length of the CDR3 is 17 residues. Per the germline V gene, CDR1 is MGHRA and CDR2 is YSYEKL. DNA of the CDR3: TGCGCCAGCAGCCAAGTTGCTCCCAGGGCTTGGAATTCACCCCTCCACTTT. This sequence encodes CASSQVAPRAWNSPLHF.

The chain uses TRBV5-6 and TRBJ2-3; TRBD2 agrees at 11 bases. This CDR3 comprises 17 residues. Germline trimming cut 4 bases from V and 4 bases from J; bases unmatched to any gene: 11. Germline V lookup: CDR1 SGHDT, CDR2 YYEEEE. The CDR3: CASSQGKLAGVSDTQYF. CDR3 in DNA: TGTGCCAGCAGCCAGGGAAAACTAGCGGGAGTCTCAGATACGCAGTATTTT.

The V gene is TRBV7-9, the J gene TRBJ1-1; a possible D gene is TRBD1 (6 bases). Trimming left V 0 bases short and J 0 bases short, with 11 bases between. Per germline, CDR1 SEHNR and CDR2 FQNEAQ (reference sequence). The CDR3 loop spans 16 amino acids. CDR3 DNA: TGTGCCAGCAGCTTAGCTGGTACAGGGCTGAACACTGAAGCTTTCTTT. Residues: CASSLAGTGLNTEAFF.

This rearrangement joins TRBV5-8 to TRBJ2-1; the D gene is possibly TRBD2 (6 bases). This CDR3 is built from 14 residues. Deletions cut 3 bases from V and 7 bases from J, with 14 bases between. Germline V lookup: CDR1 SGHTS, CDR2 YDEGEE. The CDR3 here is CASSSGGPANEQFF. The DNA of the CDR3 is TGTGCCAGCAGCTCCGGAGGGCCGGCAAATGAGCAGTTCTTC.

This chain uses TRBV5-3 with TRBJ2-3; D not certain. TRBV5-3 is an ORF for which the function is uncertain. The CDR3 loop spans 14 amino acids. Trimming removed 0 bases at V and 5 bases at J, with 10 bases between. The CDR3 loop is CARSLADILDTQYF. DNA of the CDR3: TGTGCCAGAAGCTTGGCCGACATCCTAGATACGCAGTATTTT.

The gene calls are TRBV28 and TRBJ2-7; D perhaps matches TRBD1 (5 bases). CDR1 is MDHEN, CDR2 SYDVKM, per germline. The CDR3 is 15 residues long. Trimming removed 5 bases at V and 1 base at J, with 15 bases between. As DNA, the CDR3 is TGTGCCAGCAGTCCGTCAGGGTTTGGGTCCTACGAGCAGTACTTC. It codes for CASSPSGFGSYEQYF. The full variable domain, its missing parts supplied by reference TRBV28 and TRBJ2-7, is DVKVTQSSRYLVKRTGEKVFLECVQDMDHENMFWYRQDPGLGLRLIYFSYDVKMKEKGDIPEGYSVSREKKERFSLILESASTNQTSMYLCASSPSGFGSYEQYFGPGTRLTVT.

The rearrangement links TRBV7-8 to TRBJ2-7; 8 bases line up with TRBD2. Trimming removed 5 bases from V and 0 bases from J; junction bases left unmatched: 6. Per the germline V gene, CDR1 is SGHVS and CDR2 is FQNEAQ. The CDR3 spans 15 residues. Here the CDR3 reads CASSPGTRSSYEQYF. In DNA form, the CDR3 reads TGTGCCAGCAGCCCCGGGACTAGGAGCTCCTACGAGCAGTACTTC. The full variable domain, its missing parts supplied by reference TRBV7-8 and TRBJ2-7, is GAGVSQSPRYKVAKRGQDVALRCDPISGHVSLFWYQQALGQGPEFLTYFQNEAQLDKSGLPSDRFFAERPEGSVSTLKIQRTQQEDSAVYLCASSPGTRSSYEQYFGPGTRLTVT.